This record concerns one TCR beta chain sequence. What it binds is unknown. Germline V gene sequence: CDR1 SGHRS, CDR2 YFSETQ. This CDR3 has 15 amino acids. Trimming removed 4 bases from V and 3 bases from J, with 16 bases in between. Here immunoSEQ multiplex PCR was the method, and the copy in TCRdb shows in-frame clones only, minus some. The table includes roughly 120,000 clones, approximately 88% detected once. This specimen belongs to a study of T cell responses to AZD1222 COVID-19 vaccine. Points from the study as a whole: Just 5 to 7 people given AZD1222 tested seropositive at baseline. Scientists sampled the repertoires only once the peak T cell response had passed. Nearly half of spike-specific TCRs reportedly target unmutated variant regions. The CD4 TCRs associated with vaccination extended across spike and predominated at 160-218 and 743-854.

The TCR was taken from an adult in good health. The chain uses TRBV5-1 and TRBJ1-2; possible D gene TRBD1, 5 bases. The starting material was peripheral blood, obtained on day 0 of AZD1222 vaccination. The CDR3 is CASSPEDKLDYGYTF. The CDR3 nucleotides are TGCGCCAGCAGCCCGGAGGACAAGCTAGACTATGGCTACACCTTC.